Shown below are 11 T cell receptor beta chains from a single sample sequenced in a study of OX40 agonist ivuxolimab in advanced cancers. Assay used: immunoSEQ multiplex PCR; TCRdb lists only in-frame clones, some missing. The sample records fewer than 20,000 clones, 79% being singletons. The input for sequencing was CD4+ or CD8+ T cells sorted from blood, taken in a trial of the OX40 agonist ivuxolimab. These receptors all stem from an adult with an advanced solid tumor such as melanoma, head and neck, liver or kidney cancer.

The chain couples TRBV27 to TRBJ1-1, with D perhaps TRBD1 (6 bases). Germline V gene data show CDR1 as MNHEY and CDR2 as SMNVEV (reference sequence). Trimming pared 6 bases from V and 1 base from J, leaving 15 bases between. The CDR3 consists of 15 residues. CDR3: CASRLIGQPNTEAFF. The CDR3, as DNA: TGTGCCAGCAGGCTAATTGGACAGCCGAACACTGAAGCTTTCTTT.

The chain couples TRBV6-1 to TRBJ2-5; D not resolved. Trimming cost V 3 bases and J 1 base, with 6 bases left between them. Germline CDR1 is MNHNS and CDR2 is SASEGT. The CDR3 totals 13 residues. The CDR3 DNA is TGTGCCAGCAGTGACGGATTCCAAGAGACCCAGTACTTC. Its protein is CASSDGFQETQYF.

This clone was seen a few times. This sequence joins TRBV7-9 and TRBJ2-6; D remains unclear. V gave up 7 bases and J gave up 4 bases, with 14 bases separating them. Germline assignment: CDR1 SEHNR and CDR2 FQNEAQ (reference sequence). The CDR3 is 15 amino acids. DNA for the CDR3: TGTGCCAGCACCGACTCATTTCGAGGGGCCAACGTCCTGACTTTC. It codes for CASTDSFRGANVLTF.

The gene calls are TRBV13 and TRBJ1-1; a weak D match, TRBD1 (5 bases). Trimming left V 5 bases short and J 7 bases short, with 17 bases between. This CDR3 region has 14 residues. Per the germline V gene, CDR1 is PRHDT and CDR2 is FYEKMQ (reference sequence). This CDR3 is CASSLPGTSIEAFF. The CDR3 nucleotides read TGTGCCAGCAGCCTACCCGGGACGTCAATTGAAGCTTTCTTT.

The sample holds a few counts of this clone. The chain recombines TRBV6-6 with TRBJ2-7; 9 nucleotides line up with TRBD1. The CDR3 consists of 14 residues. After removal of 6 bases from V and 1 base from J, the junction contained 4 bases not matched to a gene. Germline V gene data show CDR1 as MNHNY and CDR2 as SVGAGI (reference sequence). The chain's CDR3 is CASRLGQGSYEQYF. Here the CDR3 DNA reads TGTGCCAGCAGGTTGGGACAGGGATCCTACGAGCAGTACTTC.

This clone was seen a few times. The chain uses TRBV7-9 and TRBJ2-2, with a tentative D call TRBD2 (5 bases). The CDR3 is made up of 12 amino acids. Germline V gene lookup returns CDR1 SEHNR and CDR2 FQNEAQ (reference sequence). V lost 4 bases and J 5 bases, leaving 5 bases between the germline ends. CDR3 sequence reads: CASSSGTGELFF. CDR3 in DNA: TGTGCCAGCAGCTCGGGGACCGGGGAGCTGTTTTTT. Using reference TRBV7-9 and TRBJ2-2 for the parts outside the CDR3, the full variable domain is DTGVSQNPRHKITKRGQNVTFRCDPISEHNRLYWYRQTLGQGPEFLTYFQNEAQLEKSRLLSDRFSAERPKGSFSTLEIQRTEQGDSAMYLCASSSGTGELFFGEGSRLTVL.

Points on this clone: Additional DNA sequences in this sample encode the identical CDR3. The chain is built from TRBV6-4 and TRBJ2-2; D not certain. The CDR3 is 13 amino acids. Trimming stripped 8 bases from V and 0 bases from J, with 7 bases between. From germline, CDR1 is MRHNA and CDR2 SNTAGT. As DNA, the CDR3 is TGTGCCAGCGGTCAGCCGAACACCGGGGAGCTGTTTTTT. It yields the protein CASGQPNTGELFF.

The V and J genes are TRBV7-8 and TRBJ2-3, with 10 bases matching TRBD1. The V and J ends lost 4 bases and 2 bases, in that order; junction bases with no gene match: 6. The CDR3 contains 16 residues. Germline loops: CDR1 SGHVS, CDR2 FQNEAQ. In DNA, the CDR3 is TGTGCCAGCAGCTCAAGACAGGGGGCCCCCACAGATACGCAGTATTTT. This sequence encodes CASSSRQGAPTDTQYF.

V gene TRBV5-5 combines with J gene TRBJ2-7, with 7 positions matching TRBD1. The trim removed 3 bases at V and 4 bases at J, leaving 1 base unmatched. Germline V gives CDR1 SGHKS, CDR2 YYEKEE (reference sequence). The CDR3 totals 12 residues. As DNA, the CDR3 is TGTGCCAGCAGCTCCAGGGGGTACGAGCAGTACTTC. It translates to CASSSRGYEQYF.

The V gene is TRBV5-1, the J gene TRBJ1-4; 7 bases agree with TRBD1. J gave up 3 bases and V 3 bases, and 8 bases lay outside the gene matches. Germline lookup yields CDR1 SGHRS and CDR2 YFSETQ. This CDR3 is 16 amino acids long. CDR3 residues: CASSSQTGSPNEKLFF. The CDR3 coding sequence is TGCGCCAGCAGCTCCCAGACAGGGTCCCCTAATGAAAAACTGTTTTTT. Variable domain in full (rest from reference TRBV5-1 and TRBJ1-4): KAGVTQTPRYLIKTRGQQVTLSCSPISGHRSVSWYQQTPGQGLQFLFEYFSETQRNKGNFPGRFSGRQFSNSRSEMNVSTLELGDSALYLCASSSQTGSPNEKLFFGSGTQLSVL.

In its sample, this clone was seen a few times. The J gene is TRBJ1-2, the V gene TRBV7-2; 8 bases align to TRBD1. Losses at the gene ends were 4 bases for V and 8 bases for J; bases not matched to a gene: 12. Germline V gene lookup returns CDR1 SGHTA and CDR2 FQGNSA. This CDR3 region has 15 residues. CDR3 residues: CASSSMTGDVRGYTF. CDR3 coding DNA: TGTGCCAGCAGCTCAATGACAGGGGATGTGCGAGGCTACACCTTC.